Listed here are 7 T cell receptor beta chains from one sample, sequenced in a study of blood T cell repertoires in COVID-19. Profiled with immunoSEQ multiplex PCR; TCRdb holds only in-frame clones, not every one. The sample carries roughly 140,000 clones, less than 90% recorded once. The sequenced sample consisted of peripheral blood. Source of these receptors: a woman in her 70s with acute or convalescent COVID-19.

The rearrangement uses TRBV6-4 and TRBJ2-5, with 8 bases lining up with TRBD2. Germline trimming cut 8 bases from V and 0 bases from J; bases unmatched to any gene: 8. The CDR3 loop spans 15 amino acids. Germline V lookup: CDR1 MRHNA, CDR2 SNTAGT. CDR3 sequence reads: CASSPGGGNQETQYF. Written as DNA, the CDR3 is TGTGCCAGCTCCCCCGGGGGGGGGAACCAAGAGACCCAGTACTTC.

The chain carries TRBV7-2 and TRBJ1-1; TRBD1 matches 9 bases. CDR3 length: 15 residues. Germline loops: CDR1 SGHTA, CDR2 FQGNSA. V lost 2 bases to trimming and J lost 6 bases; unmatched junction nucleotides: 7. This CDR3 is CASSLRSQGAAEAFF. The DNA of the CDR3 is TGTGCCAGCAGCTTAAGGTCACAGGGGGCCGCTGAAGCTTTCTTT.

The gene calls are TRBV29-1 and TRBJ1-5; 8 bases line up with TRBD1. Unmatched junction bases numbered 4, after V lost 4 bases and J lost 2 bases. There are 14 residues in the CDR3. The germline gives CDR1 SQVTM, CDR2 ANQGSEA. The CDR3 sequence: CSVAGGTGNQPQHF. CDR3 bases: TGCAGCGTTGCAGGGGGCACTGGCAATCAGCCCCAGCATTTT.

J is TRBJ1-4 and V is TRBV24-1; D is unclear. Trimming pared 10 bases from V and 8 bases from J, leaving 19 bases between. This CDR3 has 14 residues. The germline CDR1 and CDR2 sequences are KGHDR and SFDVKD. The CDR3: CATQETGSGEKLFF. CDR3 sequence (DNA): TGTGCCACGCAAGAGACCGGATCCGGGGAAAAACTGTTTTTT.

The chain is built from TRBV5-4 and TRBJ2-7; 8 nucleotides agree with TRBD1. J was trimmed by 1 base and V by 4 bases; bases with no gene match: 4. The V gene's germline CDR1 is SGHNT and CDR2 YYREEE (reference sequence). The CDR3 has 14 amino acids. This CDR3 is CASSQWTGSYEQYF. For the CDR3, the DNA is TGTGCCAGCAGCCAATGGACAGGGTCCTACGAGCAGTACTTC.

This clone was found once. The chain joins TRBV6-6 to TRBJ2-1; D possibly corresponds to TRBD2 (6 bases). V lost 6 bases and J 4 bases, leaving 13 bases between the germline ends. CDR3 length equals 14 residues. CDR1 and CDR2 from the germline V gene are MNHNY and SVGAGI (reference sequence). The CDR3 nucleotides are TGTGCCAGCAGCTCCGGGACTTATTACAATGAGCAGTTCTTC. Protein: CASSSGTYYNEQFF.

The genes are TRBV13 and TRBJ1-3, with 7 bases matching TRBD1. V trimming: 0 bases; J trimming: 4 bases; junction bases outside the gene matches: 0. This CDR3 region has 14 residues. Per the germline V gene, CDR1 is PRHDT and CDR2 is FYEKMQ (reference sequence). CDR3 DNA: TGTGCCAGCAGCTTAGGGACAGGGGGAAACACCATATATTTT. Translated, it gives CASSLGTGGNTIYF.